The 3 T cell receptor beta chains presented below share a single source sample, sequenced in a study of cytomegalovirus exposure and HLA in healthy donors. With 60 Vbeta and 13 Jbeta primers, the PCR was carried out. The method was immunoSEQ multiplex PCR; TCRdb's version includes in-frame clones alone and lacks a portion of them. Among some 56,000 clones, about 80% were seen once, and the ten largest hold around 3.9%. The sequenced material came from PBMCs. The receptors were sampled from a middle-aged woman in good health and CMV-seronegative.

CDR3 sequence (DNA): TGTGCCAGCAGCCCCACAGGAAAGGGTTTCTCCTACGAGCAGTACTTC. This sequence encodes CASSPTGKGFSYEQYF. The chain joins TRBV4-2 to TRBJ2-7; perhaps TRBD1 as D (5 bases). CDR3 length equals 16 residues. V was clipped by 4 bases and J by 0 bases, with 16 bases between them. The germline V gene encodes CDR1 LGHNA and CDR2 YNFKEQ.

The CDR3 sequence is CASSLAGAEQETQYF. For the CDR3, the DNA is TGTGCCAGCAGCTTGGCCGGAGCGGAGCAAGAGACCCAGTACTTC. The rearrangement joins TRBV5-4 to TRBJ2-5; weak D call: TRBD2 (5 bases). From germline, CDR1 is SGHNT and CDR2 YYREEE (reference sequence). The V end was cut by 0 bases, the J end by 2 bases, with 11 bases between. This CDR3 comprises 15 residues.

This clone was found once. V gene TRBV6-5 combines with J gene TRBJ2-3; TRBD2 is a possible D gene (5 bases). The V and J ends lost 6 bases and 4 bases respectively, with 8 bases between them. The CDR3 is made up of 12 amino acids. CDR1 and CDR2 (germline): MNHEY, SVGAGI. CDR3 DNA sequence: TGTGCCAGCAGGCACGGGGCAGATACGCAGTATTTT. It is translated as CASRHGADTQYF.